This TCR beta chain was retrieved from a study of vaccination and CD4 T cells after COVID-19. Treatment indicated: approximately 9-day PBMC culture with coronavirus spike peptide pools or control peptides (ViraFEST assay). When approximately ten days of culture had elapsed, CD4+ T cells were isolated by negative selection. An Oncomine TCR Beta short-read assay was used to sequence the DNA from cultured CD4+ T cells. TCRdb passed the PCR reads through MiXCR, listing each CDR3 protein once. The profile covers about 13,000 distinct CDR3 sequences, with roughly 45% appearing a single time and around 8% taken by the ten largest. Notes on this clonotype: Its target is unknown.

V lost 5 bases and J 0 bases, leaving 11 bases between the germline ends. Germline lookup yields CDR1 KGHDR and CDR2 SFDVKD. This CDR3 region has 15 residues. The V gene is TRBV24-1, the J gene TRBJ2-3; perhaps D is TRBD1 or TRBD2 (5 bases each). This specimen consisted of CD4+ T cells from blood, cultured in vitro, obtained after SARS-CoV-2 vaccination. The sequence was obtained from a human donor who had recovered from COVID-19. CDR3 nucleotide sequence: TGTGCCACCAGTGGCTTCAGGGACAGCACAGATACGCAGTATTTT. Amino acid sequence: CATSGFRDSTDTQYF.